The subject of this entry is one TCR beta chain. It has no known antigen specificity. The input lacks base qualities; no much larger clone sits a single base away. Without any cell sorting, total RNA and DNA were co-extracted from about 20-30 mg of bulk tissue using the AllPrep DNA/RNA mini kit. Surgical resection was performed in China between late 2015 and early 2016 on about 5 patients with histopathologically diagnosed primary liver carcinoma. At the time of sampling, the patients had chronic HBV infection and had not received any treatment. Each tumor was sampled at five spatially separated regions: the tumor centre plus the superior, inferior, left-lateral and right-lateral poles. According to histology, viable tumor cells made up more than 75% of every tumor sample. Each fresh piece of tumor and adjacent tissue was cut in two, with one half stored in RNAlater at -80 degrees C and the other half sent for histology.

V and J lose 1 base and 10 bases, and a span of 13 bases separates them. CDR1 and CDR2 are drawn from the germline V gene: SGHAT, FQNNGV. Inclusive of the bounding cysteine and phenylalanine, the CDR3 is 13 residues long. Just CDR3 DNA is preserved here, 39 bases in frame from base 1. These data are taken from a study of tumor-infiltrating lymphocytes in primary liver carcinoma (dated by TCRdb to about 2017). Background on the whole study: Of the five patients (three men and two women, aged 30 to 69 years), four had hepatocellular carcinoma and one had combined HCC and intrahepatic cholangiocarcinoma. The five patients had tumors of stage T1-T3 N0M0, with maximum diameters ranging from 4.2 to 10 cm. For each liver tumor, the study sampled five regions along with adjacent normal tissue and blood, and applied TCRbeta repertoire sequencing, expression microarrays and whole-exome sequencing. Technical replicate repertoires showed high reproducibility, with mean shared-clone rates roughly 0.88 and correlation coefficients above 0.95. To link TCRbeta repertoire diversity to the local molecular phenotype, the roughly 24 tumor region samples were profiled with Agilent mRNA microarrays. Roughly 3.5 to 7.5 million productive TCRbeta reads were obtained per sample, and no significant difference in read depth was found between tissue types. A total of approximately 35 specimens from 5 patients underwent TCRbeta repertoire sequencing, comprising about 25 tumor regions, 5 adjacent noncancerous liver tissues and 5 peripheral blood samples.

Results and caveats for the whole study, not just this receptor: The top 250 clones accounted for a significantly greater share of the repertoire in tumors than in blood (p = 0.039). Because only the TCR beta chain was sequenced and unpaired alpha chains were not captured, true repertoire diversity is likely underestimated. Consistent with antigen-driven expansion, pairs of tumor regions showed higher repertoire overlap (mean roughly 36%) than either tumor-adjacent pairs (about 17%) or tumor-blood pairs (roughly 14%). Only about 7-24% of top clones were present in all five regions of a tumor, suggesting spatial heterogeneity of tumor-infiltrating T cells. Since the samples were bulk and unsorted, there was no way to compare CD4+ and CD8+ T cell repertoires. Only a few patients were included in the study, and the authors note that the findings should be validated in a larger study.

TCRbeta-specific cDNA was reverse-transcribed from around 500 ng total RNA using a constant-region primer and ProtoScript II reverse transcriptase. The TCRbeta libraries were prepared through three rounds of nested multiplex PCR following a slightly modified ARM-PCR procedure. Multiplex TRBV1-TRBV30 forward primers and a Cbeta reverse primer were used in the first two PCR rounds, each of which was run for about 10 cycles. Sample barcodes and Illumina adapters were attached in a final 25-cycle PCR using Deep VentR polymerase. Before sequencing, amplicons of 200-500 bp were purified from gel using a QIAquick gel extraction kit. An Illumina HiSeq 2500 was used to sequence the TCRbeta amplicons, generating 250-bp paired-end reads. Regarding the original processing steps: Trimmomatic v0.33 was used to quality-trim the reads, and FLASH v1.2.11 was used to merge paired reads so that full CDR3 sequences could be recovered. V, D and J germline segments were assigned to the rearranged TCRbeta sequences by MiGEC v1.2.1b. Clonotype statistics and Shannon-Wiener diversity indices were computed with VDJtools v1.0.0. To reduce sampling bias, subsequent analyses other than the diversity analysis used only the 250 most abundant clonotypes in each sample. Starting from the raw public reads, TCRdb applied fastp trimming at Q25, assembled clones with MiXCR and retained in-frame beta chains. Each entry merges the rows of one CDR3 protein and shows their most common DNA and genes. The V and J calls follow TCRdb's processing rather than the paper's. A total of roughly 200,000 distinct CDR3 sequences appear in this sample, about 82% of them only once. Jointly, the top ten make up roughly 20% of the sample.

The sample was tumor tissue from primary liver carcinoma. The chain links TRBV11-2 with TRBJ1-1; the D gene lacks a confident call. This TCR derives from a man aged 35-49 years with primary liver carcinoma and hepatitis B virus infection. CDR3 region: CASSLGLNIGAFF. The DNA is as follows: TGTGCCAGCAGCTTAGGCCTTAACATTGGAGCTTTCTTT.